One and the same sample provided the 3 T cell receptor beta chains below, sequenced in a study of T cells after yellow fever vaccination. MiXCR was run by TCRdb on the 5' RACE reads, yielding one entry per CDR3 protein. This table has approximately 250,000 distinct CDR3 sequences, around 4.9% appearing once. This material consisted of CD4+ T cells sorted from PBMCs, taken on the day of the yellow fever booster vaccination. All receptors come from a man between 18 and 35 years old who received the YFV17D yellow fever vaccine.

This chain links TRBV20-1 with TRBJ2-3; D might be TRBD2 (6 bases). The CDR3 consists of 14 residues. CDR1 is DFQATT and CDR2 is SNEGSKA in the germline V gene (reference sequence). V was trimmed by 2 bases and J by 3 bases, leaving 12 bases between them. CDR3 DNA sequence: TGCAGTGCTAGAAAACTAGCCGGGACAGATACGCAGTATTTT. Amino acid sequence: CSARKLAGTDTQYF.

This clonotype was detected ten times or more. The V and J genes are TRBV7-8 and TRBJ1-2, with D unresolved. V shed 4 bases and J shed 4 bases, with 7 bases lying between them. This CDR3 is 12 amino acids long. CDR1 and CDR2 (germline): SGHVS, FQNEAQ. The CDR3 nucleotides read TGTGCCAGCAGCTATTTTGGCTATGGCTACACCTTC. Protein sequence: CASSYFGYGYTF.

The chain is built from TRBV27 and TRBJ2-4, with no clear D. Germline V lookup: CDR1 MNHEY, CDR2 SMNVEV (reference sequence). V dropped 5 bases and J dropped 1 base, with 6 bases sitting between them. There are 13 residues in the CDR3. The CDR3 protein is CASSVRAKNIQYF. As DNA, the CDR3 is TGTGCCAGCAGTGTCCGGGCCAAAAACATTCAGTACTTC.